This TCR beta chain stems from a study of tumor-infiltrating lymphocytes in primary liver carcinoma. Study-level information: Tumors were staged T1-T3 N0M0 and measured about 4.2 to 10 cm across.

The template, about 500 ng total RNA, yielded TCR beta cDNA made with a constant-region primer. Sequencing libraries for TCR beta derived from three nested multiplex PCR rounds that used slightly modified ARM-PCR. Amplification in the first two PCR rounds was performed using TRBV1-TRBV30 forward primers and a C-beta reverse primer for roughly 9 cycles each. TCRdb recomputed calls from the multiplex PCR reads with MiXCR, one row per CDR3 protein. Of 70,000 to 95,000 distinct CDR3 sequences listed, over 60% are singletons. The CDR3 is 22 residues long. Germline V CDR1 and CDR2: SGHAT, FQNNGV. Concerning this clonotype: The junction departs from the called germline gene at one end, perhaps through a read error.

Joint extraction of RNA and DNA used about 17-30 mg of bulk tissue that was unsorted. The patients had histopathologically diagnosed primary liver carcinoma, and their disease was treated by surgical resection. Samples were taken from five separate regions of every tumor. This clonotype was obtained from a man between 40 and 49 years old with primary liver carcinoma and hepatitis B virus infection. V gene TRBV11-2 combines with J gene TRBJ2-1, with a tentative D call TRBD2 (5 bases). The sequencing sample was made of liver tumor tissue from sampling region 4. Subset: tumor region T4, right-lateral pole. As DNA, the CDR3 is TGCGCCAGCAGCCTCTCCTACCGGGGTCCCGTGACACACGTTCGCTCCTACAATGAGCAGTTCTTC. Translation gives CASSLSYRGPVTHVRSYNEQFF.